The entry that follows covers one T cell receptor (beta chain) sequence. Germline and junction disagree at one end, which may indicate a read error. This entry comes from a study of shared clonotypes between healthy human individuals. CD45RO-negative CD8 cells positively selected for CCR7 made up the naive population, which excluded terminally differentiated effector memory CD45RA+ cells. Produced via immunoSEQ multiplex PCR; TCRdb's table is partial and in-frame only. Of around 1.9 million clones in the sample, 85% to 95% are singletons; the top ten hold under 2%. The CDR3 has 14 amino acids. Per the germline V gene, CDR1 is LNHNV and CDR2 is YYDKDF (reference sequence).

Material: naive CD8+ T cells from PBMCs. This receptor was taken from a young man in good health. Some clones in this sample may be carry-over from other donors' samples. The V gene is TRBV15, the J gene TRBJ1-3; no clear D gene. CDR3 loop: CATSIGFSGNTIYF. The CDR3 region has the DNA TGTGCCACGAGCATAGGGTTCTCTGGAAACACCATATATTTT.